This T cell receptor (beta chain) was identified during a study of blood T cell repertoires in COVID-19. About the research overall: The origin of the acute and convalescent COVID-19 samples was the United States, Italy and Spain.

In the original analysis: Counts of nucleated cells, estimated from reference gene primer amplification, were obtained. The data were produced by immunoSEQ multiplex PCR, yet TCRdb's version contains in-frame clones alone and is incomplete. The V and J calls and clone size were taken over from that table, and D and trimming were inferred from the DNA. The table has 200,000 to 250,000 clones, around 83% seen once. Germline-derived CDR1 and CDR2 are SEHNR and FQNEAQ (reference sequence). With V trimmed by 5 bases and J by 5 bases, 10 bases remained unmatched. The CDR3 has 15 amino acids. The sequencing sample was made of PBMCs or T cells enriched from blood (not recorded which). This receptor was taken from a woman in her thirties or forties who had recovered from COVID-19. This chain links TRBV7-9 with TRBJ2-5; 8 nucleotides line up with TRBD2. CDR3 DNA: TGTGCCAGCAGCCGCGTAGCGGGAATCCTGGAGACCCAGTACTTC. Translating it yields CASSRVAGILETQYF. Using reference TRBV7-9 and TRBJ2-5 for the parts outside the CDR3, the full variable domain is DTGVSQNPRHKITKRGQNVTFRCDPISEHNRLYWYRQTLGQGPEFLTYFQNEAQLEKSRLLSDRFSAERPKGSFSTLEIQRTEQGDSAMYLCASSRVAGILETQYFGPGTRLLVL.